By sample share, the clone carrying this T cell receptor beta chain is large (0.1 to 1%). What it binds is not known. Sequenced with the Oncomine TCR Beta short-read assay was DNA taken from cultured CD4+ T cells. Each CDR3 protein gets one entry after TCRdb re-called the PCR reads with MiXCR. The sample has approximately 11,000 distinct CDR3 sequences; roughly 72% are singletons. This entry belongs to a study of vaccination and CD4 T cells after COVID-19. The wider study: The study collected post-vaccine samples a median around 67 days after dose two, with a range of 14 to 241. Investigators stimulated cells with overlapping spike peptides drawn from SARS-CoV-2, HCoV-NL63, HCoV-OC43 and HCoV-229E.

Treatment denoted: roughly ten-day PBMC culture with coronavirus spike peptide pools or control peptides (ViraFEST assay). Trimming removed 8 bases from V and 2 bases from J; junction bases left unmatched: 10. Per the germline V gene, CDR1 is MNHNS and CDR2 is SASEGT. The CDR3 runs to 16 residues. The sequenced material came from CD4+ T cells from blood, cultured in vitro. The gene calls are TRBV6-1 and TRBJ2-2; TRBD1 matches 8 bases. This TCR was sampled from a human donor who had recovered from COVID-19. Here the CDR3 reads CASAYRGKINTGELFF. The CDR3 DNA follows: TGTGCCAGCGCCTACAGGGGGAAAATAAACACCGGGGAGCTGTTTTTT.